The rows below give T cell receptor beta chains drawn from one sample of a study of Graves' ophthalmopathy and Graves' hyperthyroidism. TCRdb analysed the multiplex PCR reads with MiXCR anew, one entry per CDR3 protein. The repertoire holds almost 750,000 distinct CDR3 sequences, with roughly two fifths as singletons. Sequenced sample: peripheral blood. These receptors were taken from an adult man with Graves' ophthalmopathy. CDR3s include the opening cysteine and the closing phenylalanine or tryptophan. Fields, in order: J gene, CDR3 length, D gene, V gene, clone size, CDR3 DNA, CDR3 protein. D genes are given only for firm matches. Not every row has a clone size; where given, it reads once, few, many or a size class.

j_call: TRBJ2-5; cdr3_length: 14; d_call: .; v_call: TRBV15; clone_size: many; cdr3_nt: TGTGCCACCAGCAGAGATCAGGGGAGGGAGACCCAGTACTTC; cdr3_aa: CATSRDQGRETQYF
j_call: TRBJ2-7; cdr3_length: 14; d_call: .; v_call: TRBV13; clone_size: few; cdr3_nt: TGTGCCAGCAGCTCCATTCTCGAGAACTACGAGCAGTACTTC; cdr3_aa: CASSSILENYEQYF
j_call: TRBJ1-2; cdr3_length: 15; d_call: TRBD1; v_call: TRBV5-8; clone_size: .; cdr3_nt: TGTGCCAGCAGCCTAACCCACAGGGGATCTAGCGGCTACACCTTC; cdr3_aa: CASSLTHRGSSGYTF
j_call: TRBJ1-5; cdr3_length: 18; d_call: .; v_call: TRBV24-1; clone_size: .; cdr3_nt: TGTGCCAGCAGCTCCCAAAGAAGAGGGACGGACCGGGATCAGCCCCAGCATTTT; cdr3_aa: CASSSQRRGTDRDQPQHF
j_call: TRBJ1-2; cdr3_length: 15; d_call: .; v_call: TRBV25-1; clone_size: .; cdr3_nt: TGCGCCAGCAGCTTGGGGGGTCCCACTAACTATGGCTACACCTTC; cdr3_aa: CASSLGGPTNYGYTF
j_call: TRBJ2-7; cdr3_length: 14; d_call: TRBD2; v_call: TRBV9; clone_size: few; cdr3_nt: TGTGCCAGCAGCGTAGAAGCGGGGGTCTACGAGCAGTACTTC; cdr3_aa: CASSVEAGVYEQYF
j_call: TRBJ1-5; cdr3_length: 14; d_call: .; v_call: TRBV27; clone_size: .; cdr3_nt: TGTGCCAGCAGAACCCGGGAGGGCAATCAGCCCCAGCATTTT; cdr3_aa: CASRTREGNQPQHF
j_call: TRBJ1-1; cdr3_length: 12; d_call: TRBD1; v_call: TRBV20-1; clone_size: .; cdr3_nt: TGCAGTGCCAGCACAGGGGACACTGAAGCTTTCTTT; cdr3_aa: CSASTGDTEAFF
j_call: TRBJ1-2; cdr3_length: 16; d_call: .; v_call: TRBV20-1; clone_size: .; cdr3_nt: TGCAGTGCTAGAGACACTCACCGGGCAGGCTTCTATGGCTACACCTTC; cdr3_aa: CSARDTHRAGFYGYTF
j_call: TRBJ2-7; cdr3_length: 14; d_call: TRBD1; v_call: TRBV29-1; clone_size: .; cdr3_nt: TGCAGCGTAACCGGGGGGACAGGGGCTATCGAGCAGTACTTC; cdr3_aa: CSVTGGTGAIEQYF
j_call: TRBJ1-6; cdr3_length: 12; d_call: TRBD1; v_call: TRBV25-1; clone_size: once; cdr3_nt: TGTGCCAGTTTCAGGGGGTTGGGATCAGTCCACTTT; cdr3_aa: CASFRGLGSVHF
j_call: TRBJ2-6; cdr3_length: 17; d_call: TRBD2; v_call: TRBV9; clone_size: few; cdr3_nt: TGTGCCAGCAGCCCGGGGGGGTTCACTGCTGGGGCCAACGTCCTGACTTTC; cdr3_aa: CASSPGGFTAGANVLTF
j_call: TRBJ1-4; cdr3_length: 13; d_call: .; v_call: TRBV7-9; clone_size: .; cdr3_nt: TGTGCCAGCAGCCTCGACCCTAATGAAAAACTGTTTTTT; cdr3_aa: CASSLDPNEKLFF
j_call: TRBJ1-6; cdr3_length: 16; d_call: .; v_call: TRBV19; clone_size: many; cdr3_nt: TGTGCCAGTAGTCCTCAGGGACAATGGCCGAATTCACCCCTCCACTTT; cdr3_aa: CASSPQGQWPNSPLHF
j_call: TRBJ1-2; cdr3_length: 12; d_call: TRBD1; v_call: TRBV10-3; clone_size: .; cdr3_nt: TGTGCCATCAGGGTGACAGGGGGAGGCTACACCTTC; cdr3_aa: CAIRVTGGGYTF
j_call: TRBJ1-2; cdr3_length: 17; d_call: .; v_call: TRBV10-3; clone_size: .; cdr3_nt: TGTGCCATCAGTTCGGACTGGGACCGTACCAAATTCTATGGCTACACCTTC; cdr3_aa: CAISSDWDRTKFYGYTF
j_call: TRBJ2-7; cdr3_length: 16; d_call: .; v_call: TRBV25-1; clone_size: few; cdr3_nt: TGTGCCAGCAGTTCGCCACCATGGCAAGGGTCTAGTCTCCAGTACTTC; cdr3_aa: CASSSPPWQGSSLQYF
j_call: TRBJ1-5; cdr3_length: 15; d_call: .; v_call: TRBV24-1; clone_size: .; cdr3_nt: TGTGCCAGCTCACCACCCGCCCCAGGGAATCAACCCCAGCATTTT; cdr3_aa: CASSPPAPGNQPQHF
j_call: TRBJ2-7; cdr3_length: 17; d_call: .; v_call: TRBV2; clone_size: .; cdr3_nt: TGTGCCAGCAGTGAGTCACTACCTCACACAGGGAACTACGAGCAGTACTTC; cdr3_aa: CASSESLPHTGNYEQYF
j_call: TRBJ1-5; cdr3_length: 14; d_call: .; v_call: TRBV20-1; clone_size: few; cdr3_nt: TGCAGTGCGATCCCCGAGGCAGCTAATCAGCCCCAGCATTTT; cdr3_aa: CSAIPEAANQPQHF
j_call: TRBJ1-3; cdr3_length: 13; d_call: .; v_call: TRBV29-1; clone_size: many; cdr3_nt: TGCAGCGTGGCGACAGTGGCTGGAAACACCATATATTTT; cdr3_aa: CSVATVAGNTIYF
j_call: TRBJ2-1; cdr3_length: 14; d_call: TRBD2; v_call: TRBV7-7; clone_size: .; cdr3_nt: TGTGCCAGTTCCTTAGCGGGAGGGAACAATGAGCAGTTCTTC; cdr3_aa: CASSLAGGNNEQFF
j_call: TRBJ1-1; cdr3_length: 12; d_call: .; v_call: TRBV19; clone_size: few; cdr3_nt: TGTGCCAAACTGCCAGGGAACACTGAAGCTTTCTTT; cdr3_aa: CAKLPGNTEAFF
j_call: TRBJ2-7; cdr3_length: 13; d_call: TRBD1; v_call: TRBV12-3/TRBV12-4; clone_size: few; cdr3_nt: TGTGCCAGCAGTTTTGGACAGGGTGGCGAGCAGTACTTC; cdr3_aa: CASSFGQGGEQYF
j_call: TRBJ2-2; cdr3_length: 15; d_call: .; v_call: TRBV19; clone_size: few; cdr3_nt: TGTGCCAGTAGTATGGTGGTGGCAGCCACCGGGGAGCTGTTTTTT; cdr3_aa: CASSMVVAATGELFF
j_call: TRBJ2-7; cdr3_length: 15; d_call: .; v_call: TRBV7-9; clone_size: many; cdr3_nt: TGTGCCAGCAGCTTAGTGGCAGTAAGCTCCTACGAGCAGTACTTC; cdr3_aa: CASSLVAVSSYEQYF
j_call: TRBJ2-5; cdr3_length: 12; d_call: .; v_call: TRBV7-9; clone_size: .; cdr3_nt: TGTGCCAGCAGTTCCGCGGGGAAGACCCAGTACTTC; cdr3_aa: CASSSAGKTQYF
j_call: TRBJ1-5; cdr3_length: 17; d_call: .; v_call: TRBV19; clone_size: many; cdr3_nt: TGTGCCAGTAGTCCTCCCCGGACCGGGGGAAACAATCAGCCCCAGCATTTT; cdr3_aa: CASSPPRTGGNNQPQHF
j_call: TRBJ1-5; cdr3_length: 15; d_call: .; v_call: TRBV7-9; clone_size: few; cdr3_nt: TGTGCCAGCAGCTTAGCAGGCGGGAGAGGGACCTACGAGCATTTT; cdr3_aa: CASSLAGGRGTYEHF
j_call: TRBJ2-5; cdr3_length: 15; d_call: .; v_call: TRBV20-1; clone_size: few; cdr3_nt: TGCAGTGCCCAGGGGGGGGGGCCCGGTGGAGAGACCCAGTACTTC; cdr3_aa: CSAQGGGPGGETQYF
j_call: TRBJ1-2; cdr3_length: 13; d_call: TRBD1; v_call: TRBV20-1; clone_size: many; cdr3_nt: TGCAGTGCTGGACCGGGACAGAACTATGGCTACACCTTC; cdr3_aa: CSAGPGQNYGYTF
j_call: TRBJ1-2; cdr3_length: 14; d_call: .; v_call: TRBV14; clone_size: many; cdr3_nt: TGTGCCAGCAGCCAAGTCGAAGGTGCTGGAGGCTACACCTTC; cdr3_aa: CASSQVEGAGGYTF
j_call: TRBJ1-1; cdr3_length: 15; d_call: .; v_call: TRBV5-1; clone_size: .; cdr3_nt: TGCGCCAGCAGCGCAAACGGGGGGGAGTACACTGAAGCTTTCTTT; cdr3_aa: CASSANGGEYTEAFF
j_call: TRBJ2-2; cdr3_length: 15; d_call: TRBD1; v_call: TRBV9; clone_size: few; cdr3_nt: TGTGCCAGCAGCGGACCGGGACAGGGCCCCTCGAAGCTGTTTTTT; cdr3_aa: CASSGPGQGPSKLFF
j_call: TRBJ1-1; cdr3_length: 16; d_call: TRBD1; v_call: TRBV15; clone_size: .; cdr3_nt: TGTGCCACCAGCAGCCCCGGACAGGGAGGACTCACTGAAGCTTTCTTT; cdr3_aa: CATSSPGQGGLTEAFF
j_call: TRBJ2-2; cdr3_length: 11; d_call: .; v_call: TRBV10-3; clone_size: once; cdr3_nt: TGTGCCATCAGTGGGACGGAGGAGCTGTTTTTT; cdr3_aa: CAISGTEELFF
j_call: TRBJ1-5; cdr3_length: 14; d_call: .; v_call: TRBV19; clone_size: few; cdr3_nt: TGTGCCAGTCTATCTCTGGGGGGGTCTCAGCCCCAGCATTTT; cdr3_aa: CASLSLGGSQPQHF
j_call: TRBJ2-7; cdr3_length: 17; d_call: TRBD1; v_call: TRBV25-1; clone_size: few; cdr3_nt: TGTGCCAGCAGTGCCCTTTGGGGTGGGACAGGGAGAGGCGAGCAGTACTTC; cdr3_aa: CASSALWGGTGRGEQYF
j_call: TRBJ2-5; cdr3_length: 15; d_call: TRBD2; v_call: TRBV12-3/TRBV12-4; clone_size: .; cdr3_nt: TGTGCCAGCTTTCCAAAACTAGCGGGGGGAGAGACCCAGTACTTC; cdr3_aa: CASFPKLAGGETQYF
j_call: TRBJ2-2; cdr3_length: 18; d_call: TRBD2; v_call: TRBV7-9; clone_size: .; cdr3_nt: TGTGCCAGCAGCCACCCACCTCGGGCTAGCGGAATACGCGGGGAGCTGTTTTTT; cdr3_aa: CASSHPPRASGIRGELFF
j_call: TRBJ1-4; cdr3_length: 15; d_call: .; v_call: TRBV6-6; clone_size: .; cdr3_nt: TGTGCCAGCAGTTACTCGGGGGACTATAATGAAAAACTGTTTTTT; cdr3_aa: CASSYSGDYNEKLFF
j_call: TRBJ2-5; cdr3_length: 15; d_call: TRBD1; v_call: TRBV5-1; clone_size: few; cdr3_nt: TGCGCCAGCAGCTTACAGGGGGCGGACCAAGAGACCCAGTACTTC; cdr3_aa: CASSLQGADQETQYF
j_call: TRBJ1-5; cdr3_length: 12; d_call: .; v_call: TRBV19; clone_size: many; cdr3_nt: TGTGCCACCGAGGACCACAATCAGCCCCAGCATTTT; cdr3_aa: CATEDHNQPQHF
j_call: TRBJ2-7; cdr3_length: 14; d_call: TRBD1; v_call: TRBV7-9; clone_size: .; cdr3_nt: TGTGCCAGCAGCTTAAACCAGGGGGCGGGGGAGCAGTACTTC; cdr3_aa: CASSLNQGAGEQYF
j_call: TRBJ2-5; cdr3_length: 16; d_call: TRBD2; v_call: TRBV4-3; clone_size: .; cdr3_nt: TGCGCCAGCAGACAAGTGGTGTCTAGCGGCCAAGAGACCCAGTACTTC; cdr3_aa: CASRQVVSSGQETQYF